This T cell receptor beta chain was identified during a study of T cell responses to AZD1222 COVID-19 vaccine. Study results and limitations: A reported finding is that nearly half of spike-specific TCRs target unmutated variant regions. The breadth and depth of Spike-specific TCRs increased once two AZD1222 doses had been given.

In regard to this clone: The antigen is unknown.

Produced via immunoSEQ multiplex PCR; TCRdb's table is partial and in-frame only. The repertoire holds about 120,000 clones, with 91% as singletons. Germline V gene sequence: CDR1 SGHDT, CDR2 YYEEEE. The CDR3 consists of 15 residues. The germline V and J ends were trimmed by 0 bases and 7 bases, with 16 bases remaining between them. The chain combines TRBV5-6 with TRBJ1-1, with a possible D match to TRBD1 (6 bases). The input for sequencing was peripheral blood, taken on day 0 of AZD1222 vaccination. The sequence was obtained from an adult in good health. Written as DNA, the CDR3 is TGTGCCAGCAGCTTGGTCGGTCGGGGGCTGGGTGAAGCTTTCTTT. It codes for CASSLVGRGLGEAFF.